The subject of this entry is one T cell receptor (beta chain). V dropped 0 bases and J dropped 2; count of bases not matched to a gene: 8. CDR3 size: 17 residues. The germline gives CDR1 SGHKS, CDR2 YYEKEE (reference sequence). The data were obtained in a study of T cell changes during pregnancy in multiple sclerosis. The repertoire was sequenced with immunoSEQ multiplex PCR; TCRdb's copy has only in-frame clones and lacks some. The sample yields under 130,000 clones, around nine tenths seen once. Sequences were derived from peripheral blood, sampled after pregnancy. The chain combines TRBV5-5 with TRBJ2-7; 10 positions agree with TRBD2. The source is a female donor with multiple sclerosis, enrolled in a pregnancy study. The CDR3 reads CASSLEGRLAGAYEQYF. The CDR3 DNA reads TGTGCCAGCAGCTTGGAGGGTAGGCTAGCGGGGGCCTACGAGCAGTACTTC. Filled out from reference TRBV5-5 and TRBJ2-7, the complete variable domain reads DAGVTQSPTHLIKTRGQQVTLRCSPISGHKSVSWYQQVLGQGPQFIFQYYEKEERGRGNFPDRFSARQFPNYSSELNVNALLLGDSALYLCASSLEGRLAGAYEQYFGPGTRLTVT.